This T cell receptor beta chain was observed in a study of blood T cells in healthy people across ages. Whole-study context: When template switching was applied, about one barcoded beta molecule was captured per two T cells. Regarding the study as a whole: A roughly linear fall in TCR beta diversity per million T cells was seen with increasing age.

The CDR3 consists of 16 residues. V dropped 5 bases and J dropped 4; count of bases not matched to a gene: 7. The second PCR ran roughly 7 to 12 cycles with a sample-barcoded 5' primer and J-beta primers. MiXCR, applied by TCRdb to the 5' RACE reads, yields one record per CDR3 protein. The sample carries some 700,000 distinct CDR3 sequences, roughly 43% recorded once. Each sample yielded at least 6 micrograms of PBMC total RNA. Comment on this clonotype: The antigen is unknown.

This chain connects TRBV5-3 to TRBJ2-4; 12 nucleotides align to TRBD2. TRBV5-3 is sorted into the ORF group, with uncertain function. The sample taken for sequencing was blood. This receptor was taken from a woman in her sixties in good health. The CDR3 region is CARRTRTSGNKNIQYF. CDR3 sequence (DNA): TGTGCCAGAAGAACGCGGACTAGCGGGAATAAAAACATTCAGTACTTC.